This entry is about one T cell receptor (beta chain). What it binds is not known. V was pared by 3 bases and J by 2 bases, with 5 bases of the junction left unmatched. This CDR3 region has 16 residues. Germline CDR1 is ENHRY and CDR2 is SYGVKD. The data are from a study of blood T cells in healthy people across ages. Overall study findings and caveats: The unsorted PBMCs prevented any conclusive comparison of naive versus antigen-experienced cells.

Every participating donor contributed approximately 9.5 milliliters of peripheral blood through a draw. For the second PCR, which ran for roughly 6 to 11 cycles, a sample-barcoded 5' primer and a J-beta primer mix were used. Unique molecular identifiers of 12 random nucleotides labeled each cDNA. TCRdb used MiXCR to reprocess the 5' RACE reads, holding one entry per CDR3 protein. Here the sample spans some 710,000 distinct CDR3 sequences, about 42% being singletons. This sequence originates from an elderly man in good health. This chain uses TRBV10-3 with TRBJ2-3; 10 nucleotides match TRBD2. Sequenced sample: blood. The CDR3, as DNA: TGTGCCATCAGTGACCGGACTAGCGGAGTCACAGATACGCAGTATTTT. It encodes CAISDRTSGVTDTQYF.